Sequencing of this T cell receptor (beta chain) was carried out in a study of T cells in women clearing cervical HPV infection. V lost 0 bases and J lost 5; bases outside the gene matches: 10. The V gene's germline CDR1 is GTSNPN and CDR2 SVGIG (reference sequence). The CDR3 runs 16 residues. General study points: T-cell numbers per sample were unknown and may explain richness differences.

Notes on this clone: The antigen is unknown. From the germline J gene comes the end of the CDR3, since the read stops 3 residues before it.

Only in-frame clones appear in the TCRdb table, and some are missing; sequencing was by immunoSEQ multiplex PCR. The sample features around 33,000 clones, with 15% to 20% in its top ten. The sequenced sample consisted of blood buffy coat. The sequence was collected from a woman aged 18-70 years with a cervical HPV16 infection that either progressed to CIN3+ or cleared (not recorded which). This chain joins TRBV30 and TRBJ1-1, with 9 bases identical to TRBD1. The covered CDR3 bases are TGTGCCTGGAGTGTAATAGGGACAGGGTATAGGACTGAA. This encodes CAWSVIGTGYRTE. The CDR3 in its entirety is CAWSVIGTGYRTEAFF. The whole variable domain, filled in from reference TRBV30 and TRBJ1-1, reads SQTIHQWPATLVQPVGSPLSLECTVEGTSNPNLYWYRQAAGRGLQLLFYSVGIGQISSEVPQNLSASRPQDRQFILSSKKLLLSDSGFYLCAWSVIGTGYRTEAFFGQGTRLTVV.